Listed below are T cell receptor beta chains from one sample, sequenced in a study of blood T cell repertoires in COVID-19. Profiling relied on immunoSEQ multiplex PCR, and the TCRdb table lists in-frame clones only, not all of them. The sample yields under 200,000 clones, 80% to 85% seen once. Sequenced input: peripheral blood. The receptors were gathered from a man aged 65 to 85 with active or convalescent COVID-19. The CDR3 runs from the conserved cysteine through the conserved F or W. A D gene is named only where the DNA matches it firmly. Some rows mark clone size as missing; the rest say once, few, many or name a class of expanded clone.

J	D	size	V	DNA	CDR3
TRBJ2-5	-	-	TRBV7-8	TGTGCCAGCAGCTTAGTTGGAATGAGGGAAGAGACCCAGTACTTC	CASSLVGMREETQYF
TRBJ1-6	-	few	TRBV19	TGTGCCAGTACCATGGGGGGTAGTTCACCCCTCCACTTT	CASTMGGSSPLHF
TRBJ2-1	TRBD2	-	TRBV5-1	TGCGCCAGCAGCGCGGTTCTAGCGGGAGACCCGCAGCAGTTCTTC	CASSAVLAGDPQQFF
TRBJ2-3	-	-	TRBV11-2	TGTGCCAGCAGCTTAGCCCTTAGAAAGGGGACAGATACGCAGTATTTT	CASSLALRKGTDTQYF
TRBJ1-3	-	-	TRBV7-2	TGTGCCAGCAGCTTAGTTGGGGGCGGGTGGTCTGGAAACACCATATATTTT	CASSLVGGGWSGNTIYF
TRBJ2-2	TRBD2	-	TRBV30	TGTGCCTGGACCGGACTAGCGGGAAACACCGGGGAGCTGTTTTTT	CAWTGLAGNTGELFF
TRBJ2-1	-	-	TRBV24-1	TGTGCCACCAACAAAGGGGGATCAGCCCAATCCTACAATGAGCAGTTCTTC	CATNKGGSAQSYNEQFF
TRBJ2-1	-	-	TRBV5-1	TGCGCCAGCAGCTCTGATTGGGGCGTCGGCTACAATGAGCAGTTCTTC	CASSSDWGVGYNEQFF
TRBJ1-6	TRBD1	-	TRBV11-2	TGTGCCAGCAGCTTAAAGAGACAGGGCGGGTCACCCCTCCACTTT	CASSLKRQGGSPLHF
TRBJ2-1	-	-	TRBV9	TGTGCCAGCAGCGTAGCCAGGGGTTCTTACAATGAGCAGTTCTTC	CASSVARGSYNEQFF
TRBJ2-5	TRBD1	-	TRBV5-1	TGCGCCAGCAGCTTGGCAGGGACAGAAGAAGAGACCCAGTACTTC	CASSLAGTEEETQYF
TRBJ1-2	-	few	TRBV7-6	TGTGCCAGCAGCTTAGCTGGAGGGGTGAATGGCTACACCTTC	CASSLAGGVNGYTF
TRBJ1-5	-	-	TRBV5-5	TGTGCCAGCAGCGCCTACCGGGACAAGGACAGCAATCAGCCCCAGCATTTT	CASSAYRDKDSNQPQHF
TRBJ2-1	-	once	TRBV7-8	TGTGCCAGCAGCTTAGGGGCAGGGGTGAGGTCCTACAATGAGCAGTTCTTC	CASSLGAGVRSYNEQFF
TRBJ2-1	TRBD2	-	TRBV5-1	TGCGCCAGCAGCTCGGCCCAGGGACTAAGCTCCTACAATGAGCAGTTCTTC	CASSSAQGLSSYNEQFF
TRBJ2-6	-	-	TRBV27	TGTGCCAGCAGTTCTAGGGGGACATTCTCGGGGGCCAACGTCCTGACTTTC	CASSSRGTFSGANVLTF